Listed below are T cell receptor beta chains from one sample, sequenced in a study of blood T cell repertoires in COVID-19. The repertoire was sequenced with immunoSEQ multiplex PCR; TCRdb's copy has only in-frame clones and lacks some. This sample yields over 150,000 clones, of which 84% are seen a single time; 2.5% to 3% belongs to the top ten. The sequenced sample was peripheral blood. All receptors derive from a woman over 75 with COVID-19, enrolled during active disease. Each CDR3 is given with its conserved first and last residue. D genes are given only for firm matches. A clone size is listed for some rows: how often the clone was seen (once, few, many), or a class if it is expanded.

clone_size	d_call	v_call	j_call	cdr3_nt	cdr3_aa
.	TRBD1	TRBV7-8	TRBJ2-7	TGTGCCAGCAGCTTAGTAGGGGACAGGGGGTGGTCTGGAGAGCAGTACTTC	CASSLVGDRGWSGEQYF
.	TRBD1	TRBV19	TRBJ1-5	TGTGCCAGTAGTATAGTACAGGGGCATCAGCCCCAGCATTTT	CASSIVQGHQPQHF
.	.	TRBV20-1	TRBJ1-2	TGCAGCGCCTGGACTGCCTCTAGGTCCACCTTC	CSAWTASRSTF
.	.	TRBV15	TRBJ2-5	TGTGCCACCAGCAGAGTGCCCCGGGGGGCTGAGCAAGAGACCCAGTACTTC	CATSRVPRGAEQETQYF
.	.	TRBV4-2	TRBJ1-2	TGTGCCAGCAGCCAAGATGGGGCCGAAGCTAACTATGGCTACACCTTC	CASSQDGAEANYGYTF
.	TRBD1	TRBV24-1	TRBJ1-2	TGTGCCACCAGTGCCGGGACAGGGAATGGCTACACCTTC	CATSAGTGNGYTF
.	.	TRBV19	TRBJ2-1	TGTGCCAGTATGGGGGGGGCTTTCTACAATGAGCAGTTCTTC	CASMGGAFYNEQFF
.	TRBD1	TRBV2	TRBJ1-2	TGTGCCATCCTACAGGGGCTCTCCTCTATGAGCTACACCTTC	CAILQGLSSMSYTF
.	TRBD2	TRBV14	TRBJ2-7	TGTGCCAGCAGCCCCCGACTAGCGGTCGGGGGGCTTTACGAGCAGTACTTC	CASSPRLAVGGLYEQYF
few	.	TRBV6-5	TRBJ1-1	TGTGCCAGCAGTTACATCGACGGGGGGTCTGAAGCTTTCTTT	CASSYIDGGSEAFF
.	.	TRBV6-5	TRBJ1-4	TGTGCCAGCAGGGTAGACTGGGCTAATGAAAAACTGTTTTTT	CASRVDWANEKLFF
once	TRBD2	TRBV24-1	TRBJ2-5	TGTGCCACCAGCTCACCCGGGGGGGCCGAGACCCAGTACTTC	CATSSPGGAETQYF
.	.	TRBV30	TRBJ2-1	TGTGCCTGGAGTCTAGAGTTCTTC	CAWSLEFF
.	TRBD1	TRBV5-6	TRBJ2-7	TGTGCCAGCAGCGGATCCACAGGGGGGCGAAGCTCCTACGAGCAGTACTTC	CASSGSTGGRSSYEQYF
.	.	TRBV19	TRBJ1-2	TGTGCCAGTAGTACTCTGGCTGGGGGCCGAAGGCCCGGCTACACCTTC	CASSTLAGGRRPGYTF
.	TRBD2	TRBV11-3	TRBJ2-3	TGTGCCAGCAGCTTAGGACTAGCGGGAGGGTCAGATACGCAGTATTTT	CASSLGLAGGSDTQYF
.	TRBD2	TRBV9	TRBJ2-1	TGTGCCAGCAGTTATAGCGGGAGTCTCAATGAGCAGTTCTTC	CASSYSGSLNEQFF
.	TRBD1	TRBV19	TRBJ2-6	TGTGCCAGTAGTATACAGGGGGCGAGAGGGGCCAACGTCCTGACTTTC	CASSIQGARGANVLTF
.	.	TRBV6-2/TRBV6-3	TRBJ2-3	TGTGCCAGCAGTTACCGGCTAGACGGGGCAGATACGCAGTATTTT	CASSYRLDGADTQYF
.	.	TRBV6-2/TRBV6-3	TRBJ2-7	TGTGCCAGCAGTTACGGGAAGGGGTTCGAGCAGTACTTC	CASSYGKGFEQYF
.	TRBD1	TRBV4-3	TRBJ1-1	TGCGCCAGCAGCCAAGTTCCAGGGGGAAACACTGAAGCTTTCTTT	CASSQVPGGNTEAFF
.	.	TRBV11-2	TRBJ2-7	TGTGCCAGCAGACTGACAGGCGACGAGCAGTACTTC	CASRLTGDEQYF
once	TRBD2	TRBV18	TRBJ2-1	TGTGCCAGCTCACCACTGAGCGGGACGATCAATGAGCAGTTCTTC	CASSPLSGTINEQFF
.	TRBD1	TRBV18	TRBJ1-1	TGTGCCAGCTCACAGACAGGGGAGAGCACTGAAGCTTTCTTT	CASSQTGESTEAFF
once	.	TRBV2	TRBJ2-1	TGTGCCAGCAGTGCTAGGGGCCCCTACAATGAGCAGTTCTTC	CASSARGPYNEQFF
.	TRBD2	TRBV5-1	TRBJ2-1	TGCGCCAGCAGCTTCCGACTAGCGGGTGGCTCCTACAATGAGCAGTTCTTC	CASSFRLAGGSYNEQFF
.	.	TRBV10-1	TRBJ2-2	TGCGCCAGCAGGAAAGATAGCGGAGGACCCGGGGAGCTGTTTTTT	CASRKDSGGPGELFF
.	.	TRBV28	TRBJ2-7	TGTGCCAGCAGGTTATCAGGGTACGAGCAGTACTTC	CASRLSGYEQYF
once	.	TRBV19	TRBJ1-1	TGTGCCAGCTCCCGTCGACAGACGAACACTGAAGCTTTCTTT	CASSRRQTNTEAFF
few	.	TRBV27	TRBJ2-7	TGTGCCAGCAGTTTCTCCGGTTTTTCCTACGAGCAGTACTTC	CASSFSGFSYEQYF
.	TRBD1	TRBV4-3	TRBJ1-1	TGCGCCAGCAGCCAAGAGGCCGCAGGGGGCTATGAAGCTTTCTTT	CASSQEAAGGYEAFF
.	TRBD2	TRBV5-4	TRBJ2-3	TGTGCCAGCAGCTTGGGGACTAGCGGGGGAGATACGCAGTATTTT	CASSLGTSGGDTQYF
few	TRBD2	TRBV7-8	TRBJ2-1	TGTGCCAGCAGCTTAGCCGTACTAGCGGGGTCCTACAATGAGCAGTTCTTC	CASSLAVLAGSYNEQFF
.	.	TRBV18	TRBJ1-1	TGTGCCAGCTCAGAGACAGGTCAGCGTTGGGCTTTCTTT	CASSETGQRWAFF
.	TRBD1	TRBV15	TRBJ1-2	TGTGCCACCAGCAGAGCCGGGACAGACTATGGCTACACCTTC	CATSRAGTDYGYTF
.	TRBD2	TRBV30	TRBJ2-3	TGTGCCTGGGCCCGCGGGGGACGGACAGATACGCAGTATTTT	CAWARGGRTDTQYF
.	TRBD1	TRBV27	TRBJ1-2	TGTGCCAGCAGTCCTACAGGGGGTTATGGCTACACCTTC	CASSPTGGYGYTF
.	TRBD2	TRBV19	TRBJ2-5	TGTTCTAGCGGGGGGACCCCCCAAGAGACCCAGTACTTC	CSSGGTPQETQYF
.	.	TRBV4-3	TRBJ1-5	TGCGCCAGCAGCCAAGGACAGTCTCAGCCCCAGCATTTT	CASSQGQSQPQHF
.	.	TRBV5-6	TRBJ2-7	TGTGCCAGCAGCCCCCAGGGTGGCCTCTACGAGCAGTACTTC	CASSPQGGLYEQYF